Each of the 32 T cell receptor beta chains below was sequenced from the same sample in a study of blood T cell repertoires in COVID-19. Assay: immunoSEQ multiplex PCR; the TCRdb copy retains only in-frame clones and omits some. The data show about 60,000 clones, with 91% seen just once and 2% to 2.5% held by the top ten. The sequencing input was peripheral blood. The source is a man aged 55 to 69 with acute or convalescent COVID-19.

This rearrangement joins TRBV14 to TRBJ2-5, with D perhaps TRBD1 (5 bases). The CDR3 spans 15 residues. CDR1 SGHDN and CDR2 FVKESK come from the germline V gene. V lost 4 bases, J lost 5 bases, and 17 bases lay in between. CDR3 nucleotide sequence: TGTGCCAGCAGCCCCATAACAGGCTCCCGGGAGACCCAGTACTTC. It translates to CASSPITGSRETQYF.

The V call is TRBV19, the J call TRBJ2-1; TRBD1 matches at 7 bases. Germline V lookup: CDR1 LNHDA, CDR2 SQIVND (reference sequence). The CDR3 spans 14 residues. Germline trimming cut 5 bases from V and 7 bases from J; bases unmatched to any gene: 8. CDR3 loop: CASSATGVWNEQFF. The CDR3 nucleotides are TGTGCCAGTAGTGCTACAGGGGTGTGGAATGAGCAGTTCTTC.

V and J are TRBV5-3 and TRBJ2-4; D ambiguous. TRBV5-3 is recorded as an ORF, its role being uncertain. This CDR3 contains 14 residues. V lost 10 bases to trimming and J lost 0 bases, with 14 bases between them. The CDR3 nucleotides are TGTGCCTATCGAGGCGGTCTAGCCAAAAACATTCAGTACTTC. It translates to CAYRGGLAKNIQYF.

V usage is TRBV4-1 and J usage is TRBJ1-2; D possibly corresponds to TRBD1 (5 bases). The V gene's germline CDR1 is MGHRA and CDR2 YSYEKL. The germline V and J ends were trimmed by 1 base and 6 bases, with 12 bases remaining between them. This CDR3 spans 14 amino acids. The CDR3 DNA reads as TGCGCCAGCAGCCAAGGAGGGACTGCCCATGGCTACACCTTC. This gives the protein CASSQGGTAHGYTF.

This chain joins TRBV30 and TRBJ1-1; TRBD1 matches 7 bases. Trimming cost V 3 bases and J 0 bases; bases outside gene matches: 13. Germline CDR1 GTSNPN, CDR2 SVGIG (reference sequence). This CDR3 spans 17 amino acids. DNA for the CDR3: TGTGCCTGGAGGTCCGGCACAGGGGTAGGAATGAACACTGAAGCTTTCTTT. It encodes CAWRSGTGVGMNTEAFF.

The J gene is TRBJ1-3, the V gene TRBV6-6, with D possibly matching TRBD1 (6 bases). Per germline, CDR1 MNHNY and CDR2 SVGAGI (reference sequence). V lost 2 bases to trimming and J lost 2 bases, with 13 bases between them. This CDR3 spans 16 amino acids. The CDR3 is CASSYARKGAGNTIYF. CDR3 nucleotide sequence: TGTGCCAGCAGTTACGCTCGGAAGGGGGCTGGAAACACCATATATTTT.

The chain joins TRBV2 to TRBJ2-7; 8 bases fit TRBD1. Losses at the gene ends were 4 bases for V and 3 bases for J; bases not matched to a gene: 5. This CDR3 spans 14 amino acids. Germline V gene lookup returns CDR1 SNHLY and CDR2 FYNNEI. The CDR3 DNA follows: TGTGCCAGCAGTGGGGGACAGGTATACTACGAGCAGTACTTC. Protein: CASSGGQVYYEQYF.

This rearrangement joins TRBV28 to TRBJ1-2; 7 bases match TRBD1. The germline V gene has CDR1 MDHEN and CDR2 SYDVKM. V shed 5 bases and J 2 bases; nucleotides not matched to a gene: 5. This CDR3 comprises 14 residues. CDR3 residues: CASSPTGQNYGYTF. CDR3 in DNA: TGTGCCAGCAGTCCGACGGGACAGAACTATGGCTACACCTTC.

This CDR3 is CASSTRTDNTGELFF. CDR3 coding DNA: TGTGCCAGCAGTACCAGGACAGATAACACCGGGGAGCTGTTTTTT. The rearrangement uses TRBV6-2 or TRBV6-3 and TRBJ2-2; D is perhaps TRBD1 (6 bases). The CDR3 loop spans 15 amino acids. V shed 5 bases and J shed 2 bases, with 12 bases lying between them. Per germline, CDR1 MNHEY and CDR2 SVGEGT.

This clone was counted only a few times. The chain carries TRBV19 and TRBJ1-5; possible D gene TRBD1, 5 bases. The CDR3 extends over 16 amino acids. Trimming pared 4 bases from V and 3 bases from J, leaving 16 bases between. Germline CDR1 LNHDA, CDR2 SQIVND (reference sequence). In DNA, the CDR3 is TGTGCCAGTAGTAATACTGGGACTTCGTCCAATCAGCCCCAGCATTTT. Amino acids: CASSNTGTSSNQPQHF.

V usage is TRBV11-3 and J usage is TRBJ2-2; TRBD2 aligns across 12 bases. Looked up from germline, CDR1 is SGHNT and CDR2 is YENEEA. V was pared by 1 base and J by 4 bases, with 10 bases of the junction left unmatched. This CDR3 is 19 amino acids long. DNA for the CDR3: TGTGCCAGCAGCTTAGGGCACGGACGACTAGCGGGAGCCACCGGGGAGCTGTTTTTT. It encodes CASSLGHGRLAGATGELFF.

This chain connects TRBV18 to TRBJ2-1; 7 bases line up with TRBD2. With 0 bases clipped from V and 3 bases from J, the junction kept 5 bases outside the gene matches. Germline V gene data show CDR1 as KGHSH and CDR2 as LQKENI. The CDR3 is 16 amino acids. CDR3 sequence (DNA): TGTGCCAGCTCACCACCGTCGGGGGGACTCTACAATGAGCAGTTCTTC. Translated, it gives CASSPPSGGLYNEQFF.

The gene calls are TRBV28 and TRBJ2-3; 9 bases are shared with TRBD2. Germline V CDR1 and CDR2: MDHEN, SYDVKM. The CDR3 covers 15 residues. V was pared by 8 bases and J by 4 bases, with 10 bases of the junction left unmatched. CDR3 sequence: CASGLGLASPDTQYF. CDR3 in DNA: TGTGCCAGCGGGTTGGGACTAGCTTCCCCAGATACGCAGTATTTT. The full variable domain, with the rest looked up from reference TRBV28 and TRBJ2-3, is DVKVTQSSRYLVKRTGEKVFLECVQDMDHENMFWYRQDPGLGLRLIYFSYDVKMKEKGDIPEGYSVSREKKERFSLILESASTNQTSMYLCASGLGLASPDTQYFGPGTRLTVL.

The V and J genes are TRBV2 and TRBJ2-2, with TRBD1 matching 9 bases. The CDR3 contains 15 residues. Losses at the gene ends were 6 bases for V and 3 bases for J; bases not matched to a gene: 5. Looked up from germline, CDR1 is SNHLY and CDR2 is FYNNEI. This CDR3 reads CASRARTGDTGELFF. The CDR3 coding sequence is TGTGCCAGCAGGGCCAGGACAGGGGACACCGGGGAGCTGTTTTTT.

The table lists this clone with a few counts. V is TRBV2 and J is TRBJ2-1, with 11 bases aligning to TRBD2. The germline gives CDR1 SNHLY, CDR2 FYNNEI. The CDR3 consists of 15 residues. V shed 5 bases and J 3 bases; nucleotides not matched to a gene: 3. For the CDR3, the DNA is TGTGCCAGCAGTCTTACTAGCGGGGGCTACAATGAGCAGTTCTTC. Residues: CASSLTSGGYNEQFF.

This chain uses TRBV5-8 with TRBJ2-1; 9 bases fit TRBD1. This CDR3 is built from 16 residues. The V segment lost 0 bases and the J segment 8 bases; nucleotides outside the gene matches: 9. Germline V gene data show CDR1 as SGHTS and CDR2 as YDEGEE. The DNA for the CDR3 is TGTGCCAGCAGCTTGGTCGGAGGGGGACAGGGATATGAGCAGTTCTTC. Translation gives CASSLVGGGQGYEQFF.

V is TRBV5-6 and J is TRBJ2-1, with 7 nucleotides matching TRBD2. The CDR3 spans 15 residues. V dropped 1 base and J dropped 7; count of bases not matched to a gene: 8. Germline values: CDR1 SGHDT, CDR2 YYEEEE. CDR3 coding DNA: TGTGCCAGCAGCTTGACCGGGAGGAAACCTAATGAGCAGTTCTTC. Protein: CASSLTGRKPNEQFF.

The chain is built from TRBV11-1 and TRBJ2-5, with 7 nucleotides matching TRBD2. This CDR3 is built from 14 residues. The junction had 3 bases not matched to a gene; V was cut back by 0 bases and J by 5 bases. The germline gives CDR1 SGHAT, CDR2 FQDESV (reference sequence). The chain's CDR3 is CASSLAGGTETQYF. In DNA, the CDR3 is TGTGCCAGCAGCTTAGCGGGGGGGACGGAGACCCAGTACTTC.

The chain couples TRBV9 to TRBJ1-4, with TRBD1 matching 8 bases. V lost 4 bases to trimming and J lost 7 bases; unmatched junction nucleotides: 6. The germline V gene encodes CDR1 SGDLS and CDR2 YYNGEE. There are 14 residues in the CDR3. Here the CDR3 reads CASSTRGQTEKLFF. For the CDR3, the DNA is TGTGCCAGCAGCACCAGGGGGCAGACTGAAAAACTGTTTTTT.

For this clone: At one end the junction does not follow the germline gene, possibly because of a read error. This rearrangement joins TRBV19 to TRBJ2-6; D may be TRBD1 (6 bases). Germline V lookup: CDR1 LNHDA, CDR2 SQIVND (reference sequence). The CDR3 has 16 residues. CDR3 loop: CASFQGTGSRANVLTF. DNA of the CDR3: TGTGCCAGTTTTCAGGGGACCGGCTCTCGGGCCAACGTCCTGACTTTC.

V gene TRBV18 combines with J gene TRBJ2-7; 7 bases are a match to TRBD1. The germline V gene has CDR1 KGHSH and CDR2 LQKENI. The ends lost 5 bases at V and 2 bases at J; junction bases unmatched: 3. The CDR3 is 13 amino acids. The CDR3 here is CASSGQVAYEQYF. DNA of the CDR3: TGTGCCAGCTCAGGACAGGTCGCCTACGAGCAGTACTTC.

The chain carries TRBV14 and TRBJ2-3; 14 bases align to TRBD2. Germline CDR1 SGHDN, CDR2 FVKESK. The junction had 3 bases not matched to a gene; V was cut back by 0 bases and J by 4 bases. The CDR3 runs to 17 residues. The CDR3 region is CASSQEPGLAGADTQYF. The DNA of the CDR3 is TGTGCCAGCAGCCAAGAACCGGGACTAGCGGGAGCAGATACGCAGTATTTT.

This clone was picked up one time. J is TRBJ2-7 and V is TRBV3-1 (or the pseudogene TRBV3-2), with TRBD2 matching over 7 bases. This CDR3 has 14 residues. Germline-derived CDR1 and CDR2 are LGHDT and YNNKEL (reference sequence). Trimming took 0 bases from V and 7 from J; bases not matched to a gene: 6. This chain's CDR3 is CASSQDVPGGEQYF. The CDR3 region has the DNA TGTGCCAGCAGCCAAGATGTGCCGGGAGGAGAGCAGTACTTC.

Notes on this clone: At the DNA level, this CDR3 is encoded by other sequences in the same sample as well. The CDR3 loop is CASSILGSANTGELFF. The CDR3 DNA follows: TGTGCCAGTAGTATCCTCGGAAGCGCGAACACCGGGGAGCTGTTTTTT. The rearrangement uses TRBV19 and TRBJ2-2; no clear D. CDR1 is LNHDA, CDR2 SQIVND, per germline (reference sequence). This CDR3 has 16 residues. The ends were cut back, 3 bases at V and 0 bases at J, with 11 bases in the middle. Combining the CDR3 with reference TRBV19 and TRBJ2-2 gives the whole variable domain DGGITQSPKYLFRKEGQNVTLSCEQNLNHDAMYWYRQDPGQGLRLIYYSQIVNDFQKGDIAEGYSVSREKKESFPLTVTSAQKNPTAFYLCASSILGSANTGELFFGEGSRLTVL.

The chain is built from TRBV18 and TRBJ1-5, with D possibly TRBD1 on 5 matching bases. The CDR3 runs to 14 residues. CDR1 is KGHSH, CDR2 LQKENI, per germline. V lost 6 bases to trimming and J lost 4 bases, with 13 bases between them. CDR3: CASSHDSRNQPQHF. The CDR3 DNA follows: TGTGCCAGCTCTCACGACAGCCGAAATCAGCCCCAGCATTTT.

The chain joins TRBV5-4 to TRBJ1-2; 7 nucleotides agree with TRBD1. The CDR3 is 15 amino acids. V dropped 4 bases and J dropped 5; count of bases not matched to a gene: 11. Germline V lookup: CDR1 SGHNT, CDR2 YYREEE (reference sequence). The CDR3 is CASSPVRDSSYGYTF. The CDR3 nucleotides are TGTGCCAGCAGCCCAGTGCGGGACAGCTCTTATGGCTACACCTTC.

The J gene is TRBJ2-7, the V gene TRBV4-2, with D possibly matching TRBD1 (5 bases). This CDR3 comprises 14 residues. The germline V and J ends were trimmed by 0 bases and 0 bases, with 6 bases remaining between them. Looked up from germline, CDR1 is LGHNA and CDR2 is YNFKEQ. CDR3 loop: CASSQEDSSYEQYF. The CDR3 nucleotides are TGTGCCAGCAGCCAAGAAGACAGCTCCTACGAGCAGTACTTC.

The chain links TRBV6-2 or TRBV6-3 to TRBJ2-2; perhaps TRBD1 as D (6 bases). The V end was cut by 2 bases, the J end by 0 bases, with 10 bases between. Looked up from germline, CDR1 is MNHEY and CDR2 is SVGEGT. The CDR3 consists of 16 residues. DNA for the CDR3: TGTGCCAGCAGTTACCCCCGACAGGCGAACACCGGGGAGCTGTTTTTT. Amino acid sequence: CASSYPRQANTGELFF.

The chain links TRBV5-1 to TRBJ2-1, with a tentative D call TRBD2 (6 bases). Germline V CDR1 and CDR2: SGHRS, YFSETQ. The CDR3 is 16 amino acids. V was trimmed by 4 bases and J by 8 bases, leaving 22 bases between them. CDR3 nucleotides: TGCGCCAGCAGCCCGGAGGGGCAGACGGGAGTGGATGAGCAGTTCTTC. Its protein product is CASSPEGQTGVDEQFF. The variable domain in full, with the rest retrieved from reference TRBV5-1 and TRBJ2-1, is KAGVTQTPRYLIKTRGQQVTLSCSPISGHRSVSWYQQTPGQGLQFLFEYFSETQRNKGNFPGRFSGRQFSNSRSEMNVSTLELGDSALYLCASSPEGQTGVDEQFFGPGTRLTVL.

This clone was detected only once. The CDR3 is CASKGGKAGPNTDTQYF. The DNA for the CDR3 is TGTGCCAGCAAGGGAGGGAAAGCGGGACCTAACACAGATACGCAGTATTTT. The rearrangement uses TRBV7-2 and TRBJ2-3, with TRBD2 identical over 7 bases. V shed 7 bases, J shed 2 bases, and the junction held 15 bases outside the gene matches. Germline V gene sequence: CDR1 SGHTA, CDR2 FQGNSA. The CDR3 sequence is 17 residues long. Complete variable domain (other parts from reference TRBV7-2 and TRBJ2-3): GAGVSQSPSNKVTEKGKDVELRCDPISGHTALYWYRQSLGQGLEFLIYFQGNSAPDKSGLPSDRFSAERTGGSVSTLTIQRTQQEDSAVYLCASKGGKAGPNTDTQYFGPGTRLTVL.

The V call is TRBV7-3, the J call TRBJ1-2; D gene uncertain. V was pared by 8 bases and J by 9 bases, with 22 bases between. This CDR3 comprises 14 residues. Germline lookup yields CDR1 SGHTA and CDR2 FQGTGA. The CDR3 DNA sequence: TGTGCCAGCGAGTATTGGGGAGTCGCGGATAGCTACACCTTC. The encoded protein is CASEYWGVADSYTF.

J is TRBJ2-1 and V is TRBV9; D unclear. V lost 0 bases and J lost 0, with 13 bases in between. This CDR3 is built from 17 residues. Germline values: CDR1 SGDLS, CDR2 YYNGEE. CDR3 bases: TGTGCCAGCAGCGTAGTGGCTTACATAAGCTCCTACAATGAGCAGTTCTTC. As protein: CASSVVAYISSYNEQFF.